This TCR beta chain was obtained from a study of graft-versus-host responses after intestinal transplantation. Concerning this clone itself: Its antigen is as yet unknown.

Some clones are missing from TCRdb's copy, which holds only in-frame ones; the method was immunoSEQ multiplex PCR. The sample has about 86,000 clones, about 87% seen once. This TCR came from a human donor who was the organ donor for an intestinal transplant. The sample in question was unstimulated CD4+ T cells sorted from spleen or lymph node cells, obtained before transplant.

CDR3: CATSSQGGNSPLHF. DNA of the CDR3: TGTGCCACCAGCAGCCAGGGAGGCAATTCACCCCTCCACTTT. The rearrangement joins TRBV15 to TRBJ1-6, with a tentative D call TRBD1 (5 bases). CDR3 length: 14 amino acids. From germline, CDR1 is LNHNV and CDR2 YYDKDF (reference sequence). The V end was cut by 3 bases, the J end by 7 bases, with 10 bases between.